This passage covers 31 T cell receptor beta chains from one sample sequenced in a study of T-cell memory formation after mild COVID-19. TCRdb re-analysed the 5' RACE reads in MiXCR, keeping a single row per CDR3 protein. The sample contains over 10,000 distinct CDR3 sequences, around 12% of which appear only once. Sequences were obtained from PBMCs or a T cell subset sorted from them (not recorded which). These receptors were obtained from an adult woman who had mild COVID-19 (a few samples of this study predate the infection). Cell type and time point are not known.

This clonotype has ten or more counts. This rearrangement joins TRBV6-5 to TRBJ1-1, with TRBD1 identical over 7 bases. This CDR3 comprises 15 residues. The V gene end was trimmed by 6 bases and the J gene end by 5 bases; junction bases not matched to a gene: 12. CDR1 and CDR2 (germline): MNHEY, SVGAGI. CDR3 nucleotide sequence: TGTGCCAGCAGGTCAACCCGACAGGGTACAACTGAAGCTTTCTTT. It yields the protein CASRSTRQGTTEAFF.

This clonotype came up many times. CDR3 in amino acids: CSARYTTLNEQFF. CDR3 DNA: TGCAGTGCGAGATACACGACCCTCAATGAGCAGTTCTTC. V usage is TRBV20-1 and J usage is TRBJ2-1, with D unresolved. Germline-derived CDR1 and CDR2 are DFQATT and SNEGSKA (reference sequence). Trimming shortened V by 6 bases and J by 6 bases, and 15 bases separated the two germline ends. The CDR3 contains 13 residues.

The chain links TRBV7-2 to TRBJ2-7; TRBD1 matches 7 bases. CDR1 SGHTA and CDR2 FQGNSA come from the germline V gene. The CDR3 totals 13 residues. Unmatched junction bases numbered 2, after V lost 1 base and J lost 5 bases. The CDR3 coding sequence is TGTGCCAGCAGCTTAGGACAGGGAGACGAGCAGTACTTC. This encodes CASSLGQGDEQYF.

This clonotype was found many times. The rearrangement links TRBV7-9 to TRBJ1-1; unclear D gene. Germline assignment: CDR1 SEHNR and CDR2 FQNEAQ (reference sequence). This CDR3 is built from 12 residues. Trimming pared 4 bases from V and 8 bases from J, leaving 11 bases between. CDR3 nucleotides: TGTGCCAGCAGCTCCGTCGGGGAGGAAGCTTTCTTT. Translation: CASSSVGEEAFF.

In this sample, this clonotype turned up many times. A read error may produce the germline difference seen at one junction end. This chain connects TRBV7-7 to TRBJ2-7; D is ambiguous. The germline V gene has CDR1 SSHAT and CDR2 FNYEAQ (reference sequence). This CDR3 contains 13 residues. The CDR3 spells CASSLNSRYEQYF. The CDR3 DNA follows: TGTGCTAGCAGCTTGAATAGTAGGTACGAGCAGTACTTC.

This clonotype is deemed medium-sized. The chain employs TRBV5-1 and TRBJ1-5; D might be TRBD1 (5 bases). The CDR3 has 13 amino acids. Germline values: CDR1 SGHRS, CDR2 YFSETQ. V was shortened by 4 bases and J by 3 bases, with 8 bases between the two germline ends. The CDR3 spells CASSPTVNQPQHF. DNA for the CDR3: TGCGCCAGCAGCCCGACAGTCAATCAGCCCCAGCATTTT.

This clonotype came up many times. The CDR3 coding sequence is TGTGCCAGCAGGCCGGTGTGGCTAGCGGGAGGTCGGAGCGGGGAGCTGTTTTTT. Translated, it gives CASRPVWLAGGRSGELFF. V is TRBV6-5 and J is TRBJ2-2, with 11 bases that match TRBD2. Germline-derived CDR1 and CDR2 are MNHEY and SVGAGI. J lost 7 bases, V lost 6 bases, and 16 bases had no gene match. The CDR3 runs 18 residues.

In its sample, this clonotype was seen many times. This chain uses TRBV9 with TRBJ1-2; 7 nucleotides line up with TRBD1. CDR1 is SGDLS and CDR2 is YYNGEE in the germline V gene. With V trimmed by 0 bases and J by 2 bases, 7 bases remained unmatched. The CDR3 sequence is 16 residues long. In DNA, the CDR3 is TGTGCCAGCAGCGTAGCTTCAGGGGGTTTAAACTATGGCTACACCTTC. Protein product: CASSVASGGLNYGYTF.

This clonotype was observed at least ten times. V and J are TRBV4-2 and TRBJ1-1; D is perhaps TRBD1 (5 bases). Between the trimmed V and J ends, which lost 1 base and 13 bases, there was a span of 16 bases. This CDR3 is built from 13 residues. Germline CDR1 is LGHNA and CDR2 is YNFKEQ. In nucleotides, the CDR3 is TGTGCCAGCAGCCAAGCCGTAGAGGGGTCGGTTTTCTTT. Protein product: CASSQAVEGSVFF.

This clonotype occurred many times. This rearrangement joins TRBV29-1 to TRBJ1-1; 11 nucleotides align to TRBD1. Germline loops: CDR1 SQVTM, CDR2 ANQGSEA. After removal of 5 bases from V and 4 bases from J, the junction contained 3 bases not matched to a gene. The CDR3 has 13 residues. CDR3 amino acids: CSVLGQGVTEAFF. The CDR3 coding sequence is TGCAGCGTTTTGGGACAGGGGGTCACTGAAGCTTTCTTT.

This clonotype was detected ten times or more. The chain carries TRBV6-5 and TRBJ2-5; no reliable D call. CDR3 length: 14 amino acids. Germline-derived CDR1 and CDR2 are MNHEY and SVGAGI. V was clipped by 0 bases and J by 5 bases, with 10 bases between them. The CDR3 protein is CASSYSELKETQYF. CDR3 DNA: TGTGCCAGCAGTTACTCTGAGCTAAAGGAGACCCAGTACTTC.

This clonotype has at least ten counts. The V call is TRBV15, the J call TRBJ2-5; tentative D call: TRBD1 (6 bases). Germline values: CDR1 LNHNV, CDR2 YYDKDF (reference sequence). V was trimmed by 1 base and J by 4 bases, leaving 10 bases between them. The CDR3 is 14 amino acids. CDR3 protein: CATSRATGRETQYF. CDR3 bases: TGTGCCACCAGCAGAGCGACAGGACGAGAGACCCAGTACTTC. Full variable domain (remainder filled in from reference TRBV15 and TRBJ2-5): DAMVIQNPRYQVTQFGKPVTLSCSQTLNHNVMYWYQQKSSQAPKLLFHYYDKDFNNEADTPDNFQSRRPNTSFCFLDIRSPGLGDTAMYLCATSRATGRETQYFGPGTRLLVL.

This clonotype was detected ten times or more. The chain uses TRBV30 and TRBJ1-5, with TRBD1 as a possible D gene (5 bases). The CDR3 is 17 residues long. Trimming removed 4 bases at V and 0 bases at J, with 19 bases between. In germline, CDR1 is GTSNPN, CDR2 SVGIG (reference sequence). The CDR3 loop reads CAWTPGQVSHSNQPQHF. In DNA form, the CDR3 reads TGTGCCTGGACCCCGGGGCAGGTTAGCCATAGCAATCAGCCCCAGCATTTT. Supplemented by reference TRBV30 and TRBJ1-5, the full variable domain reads SQTIHQWPATLVQPVGSPLSLECTVEGTSNPNLYWYRQAAGRGLQLLFYSVGIGQISSEVPQNLSASRPQDRQFILSSKKLLLSDSGFYLCAWTPGQVSHSNQPQHFGDGTRLSIL.

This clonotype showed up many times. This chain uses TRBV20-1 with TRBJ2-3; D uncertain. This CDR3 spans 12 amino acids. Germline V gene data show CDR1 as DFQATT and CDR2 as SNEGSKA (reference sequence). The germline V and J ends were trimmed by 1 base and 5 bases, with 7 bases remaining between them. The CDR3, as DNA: TGCAGTGCTAGAGCGTTTTTAGATACGCAGTATTTT. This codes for CSARAFLDTQYF.

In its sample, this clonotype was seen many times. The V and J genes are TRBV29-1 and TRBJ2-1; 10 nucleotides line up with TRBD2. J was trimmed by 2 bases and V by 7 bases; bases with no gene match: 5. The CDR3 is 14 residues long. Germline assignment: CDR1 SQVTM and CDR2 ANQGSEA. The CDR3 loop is CSALSGRAYNEQFF. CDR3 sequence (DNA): TGCAGCGCCCTAAGCGGGAGGGCCTACAATGAGCAGTTCTTC.

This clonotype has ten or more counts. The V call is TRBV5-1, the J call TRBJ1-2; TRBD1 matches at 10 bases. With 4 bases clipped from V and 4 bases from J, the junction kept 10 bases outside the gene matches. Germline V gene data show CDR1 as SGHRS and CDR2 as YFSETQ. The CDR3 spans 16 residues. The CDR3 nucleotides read TGCGCCAGCAGCACTTCGACAGGGGGCTGGGTCTATGGCTACACCTTC. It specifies CASSTSTGGWVYGYTF. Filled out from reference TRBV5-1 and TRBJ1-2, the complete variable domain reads KAGVTQTPRYLIKTRGQQVTLSCSPISGHRSVSWYQQTPGQGLQFLFEYFSETQRNKGNFPGRFSGRQFSNSRSEMNVSTLELGDSALYLCASSTSTGGWVYGYTFGSGTRLTVV.

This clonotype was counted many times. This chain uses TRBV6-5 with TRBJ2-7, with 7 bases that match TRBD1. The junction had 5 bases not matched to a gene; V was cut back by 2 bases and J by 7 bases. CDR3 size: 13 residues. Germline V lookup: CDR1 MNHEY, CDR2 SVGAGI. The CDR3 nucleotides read TGTGCCAGCAGTTACGACAGGGTGGAAGAGCAGTACTTC. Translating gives CASSYDRVEEQYF.

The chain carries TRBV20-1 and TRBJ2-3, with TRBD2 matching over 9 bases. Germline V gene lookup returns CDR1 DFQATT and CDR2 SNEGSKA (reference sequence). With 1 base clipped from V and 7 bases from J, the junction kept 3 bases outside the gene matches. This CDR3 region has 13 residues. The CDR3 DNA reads TGCAGTGCTAGAGCCCCTAGCGGGAATACGCAGTATTTT. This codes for CSARAPSGNTQYF.

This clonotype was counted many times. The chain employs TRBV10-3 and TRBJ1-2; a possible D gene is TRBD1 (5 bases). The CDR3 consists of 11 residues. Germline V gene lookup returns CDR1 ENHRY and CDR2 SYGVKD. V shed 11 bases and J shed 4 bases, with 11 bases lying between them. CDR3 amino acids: CASRDGYGYTF. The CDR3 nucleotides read TGTGCCTCCAGGGACGGCTATGGCTACACCTTC.

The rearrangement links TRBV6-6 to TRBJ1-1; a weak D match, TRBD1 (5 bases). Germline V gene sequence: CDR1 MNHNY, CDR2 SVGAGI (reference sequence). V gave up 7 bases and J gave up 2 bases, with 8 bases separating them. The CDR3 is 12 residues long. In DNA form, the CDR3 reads TGTGCCAGCATCGACAGTAACACTGAAGCTTTCTTT. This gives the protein CASIDSNTEAFF.

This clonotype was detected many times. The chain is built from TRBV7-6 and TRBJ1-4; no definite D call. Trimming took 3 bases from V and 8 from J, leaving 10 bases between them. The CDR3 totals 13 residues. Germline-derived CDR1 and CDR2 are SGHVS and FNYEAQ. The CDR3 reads CASSLRVQEKLFF. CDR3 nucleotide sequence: TGTGCCAGCAGCTTGAGGGTGCAAGAAAAACTGTTTTTT. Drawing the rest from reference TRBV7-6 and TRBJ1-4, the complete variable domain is GAGVSQSPRYKVTKRGQDVALRCDPISGHVSLYWYRQALGQGPEFLTYFNYEAQQDKSGLPNDRFSAERPEGSISTLTIQRTEQRDSAMYRCASSLRVQEKLFFGSGTQLSVL.

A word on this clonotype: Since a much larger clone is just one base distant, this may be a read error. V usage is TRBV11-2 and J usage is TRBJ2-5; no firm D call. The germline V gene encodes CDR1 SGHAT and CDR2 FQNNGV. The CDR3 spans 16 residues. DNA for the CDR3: TGTTCCAGCAGCTTAGGGTTCAGGTGGGCTCAAGAGACCCAGTACTTC. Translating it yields CSSSLGFRWAQETQYF.

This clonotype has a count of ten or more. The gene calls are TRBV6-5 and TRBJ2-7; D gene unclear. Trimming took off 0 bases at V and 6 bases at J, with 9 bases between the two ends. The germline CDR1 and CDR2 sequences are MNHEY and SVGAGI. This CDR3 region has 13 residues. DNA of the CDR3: TGTGCCAGCAGTTACTCGAGGCAGCGCGAGCAGTACTTC. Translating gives CASSYSRQREQYF.

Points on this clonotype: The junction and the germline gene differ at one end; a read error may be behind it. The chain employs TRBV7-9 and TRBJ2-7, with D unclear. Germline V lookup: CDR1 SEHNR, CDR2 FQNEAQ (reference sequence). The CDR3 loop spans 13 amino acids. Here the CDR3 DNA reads TGTGCTAGCAGCTTTAGTAACAGCGACGAGCAGTACTTC. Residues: CASSFSNSDEQYF.

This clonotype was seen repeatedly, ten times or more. The CDR3 DNA is TGCGCCAGCAGCTTGGCCAAGGGGGACACTGAAGCTTTCTTT. This sequence encodes CASSLAKGDTEAFF. The chain combines TRBV5-1 with TRBJ1-1, with D possibly TRBD1 on 6 matching bases. This CDR3 has 14 amino acids. V lost 0 bases and J 3 bases, leaving 9 bases between the germline ends. In germline, CDR1 is SGHRS, CDR2 YFSETQ.

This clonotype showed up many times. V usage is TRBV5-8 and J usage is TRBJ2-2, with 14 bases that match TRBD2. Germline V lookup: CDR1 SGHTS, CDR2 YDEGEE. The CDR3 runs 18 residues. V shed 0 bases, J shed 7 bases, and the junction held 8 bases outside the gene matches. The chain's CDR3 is CASSLGLGLAGDGGELFF. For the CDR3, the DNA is TGTGCCAGCAGCTTGGGATTGGGACTAGCGGGGGACGGCGGGGAGCTGTTTTTT.

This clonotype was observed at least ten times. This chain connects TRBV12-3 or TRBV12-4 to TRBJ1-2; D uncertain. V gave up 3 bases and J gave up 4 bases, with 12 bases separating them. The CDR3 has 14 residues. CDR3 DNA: TGTGCCAGCAGTTTCGCCGGGCCCTTCTATGGCTACACCTTC. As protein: CASSFAGPFYGYTF.

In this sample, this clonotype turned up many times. The DNA for the CDR3 is TGTGCCAGCAGTCTACCTGCTAGCGGAAAAGAGACCCAGTACTTC. This gives the protein CASSLPASGKETQYF. The gene calls are TRBV12-3 or TRBV12-4 and TRBJ2-5; 7 positions match TRBD2. Trimming cost V 5 bases and J 3 bases; bases outside gene matches: 9. This CDR3 has 15 amino acids.

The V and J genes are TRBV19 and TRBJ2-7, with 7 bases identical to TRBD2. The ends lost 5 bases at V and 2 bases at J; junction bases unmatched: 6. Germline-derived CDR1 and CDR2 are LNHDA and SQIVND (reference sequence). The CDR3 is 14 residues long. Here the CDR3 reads CASSSLAGAYEQYF. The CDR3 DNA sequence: TGTGCCAGTAGTTCACTCGCGGGAGCCTACGAGCAGTACTTC.

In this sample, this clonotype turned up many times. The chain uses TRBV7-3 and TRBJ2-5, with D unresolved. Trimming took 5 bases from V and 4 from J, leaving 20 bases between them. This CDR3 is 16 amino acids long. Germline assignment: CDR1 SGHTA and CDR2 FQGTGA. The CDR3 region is CASSPLGGVVGETQYF. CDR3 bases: TGTGCCAGCAGCCCCCTCGGTGGTGTGGTAGGAGAGACCCAGTACTTC.

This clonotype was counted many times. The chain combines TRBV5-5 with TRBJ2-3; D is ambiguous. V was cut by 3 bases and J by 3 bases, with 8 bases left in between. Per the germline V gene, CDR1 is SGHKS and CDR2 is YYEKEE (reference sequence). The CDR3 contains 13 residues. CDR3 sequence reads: CASSSRLTDTQYF. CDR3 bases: TGTGCCAGCAGCTCCAGATTGACAGATACGCAGTATTTT. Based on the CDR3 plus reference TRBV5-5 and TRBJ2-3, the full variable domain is DAGVTQSPTHLIKTRGQQVTLRCSPISGHKSVSWYQQVLGQGPQFIFQYYEKEERGRGNFPDRFSARQFPNYSSELNVNALLLGDSALYLCASSSRLTDTQYFGPGTRLTVL.